The present T cell receptor (beta chain) was sequenced within a study of blood T cells in healthy people across ages. Study-wide findings and caveats: More naive CD4+ cells and higher diversity were found in long-lived than in aged donors. As naive T cell percentage varied, TCR beta diversity correlated strongly with it.

Next came a second PCR, run for roughly 7 to 12 cycles, which used a sample-barcoded 5' primer along with a J-beta primer mix. Each cDNA molecule was tagged by a template-switch adaptor that had 12 random nucleotides. Each CDR3 protein gets one entry after TCRdb re-called the 5' RACE reads with MiXCR. The sample records roughly 900,000 distinct CDR3 sequences, about 48% being singletons. Isolation of PBMCs gave at least 7 million cells per sample. A remark on this clonotype: Its antigen remains unidentified.

This CDR3 is built from 15 residues. V shed 1 base and J shed 1 base, with 11 bases lying between them. Germline CDR1 reads SGHAT; CDR2 reads FQNNGV. The V call is TRBV11-2, the J call TRBJ2-7; maybe TRBD1 (6 bases). This clonotype was sampled from a young man in good health. Specimen: blood. CDR3 sequence: CASSLGQVESYEQYF. The CDR3 DNA follows: TGTGCCAGCAGCTTAGGACAGGTGGAGTCCTACGAGCAGTACTTC.